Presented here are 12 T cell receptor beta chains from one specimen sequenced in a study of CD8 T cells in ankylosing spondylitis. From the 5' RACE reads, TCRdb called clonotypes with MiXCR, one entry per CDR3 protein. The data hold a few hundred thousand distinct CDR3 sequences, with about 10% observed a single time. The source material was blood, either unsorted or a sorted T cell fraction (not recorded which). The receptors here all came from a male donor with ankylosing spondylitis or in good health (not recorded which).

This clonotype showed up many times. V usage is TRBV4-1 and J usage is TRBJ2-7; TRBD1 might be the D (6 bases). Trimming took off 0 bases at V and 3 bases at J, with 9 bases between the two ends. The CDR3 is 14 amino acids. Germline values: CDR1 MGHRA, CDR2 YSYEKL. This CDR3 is CASSQDQGHYEQYF. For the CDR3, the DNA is TGCGCCAGCAGCCAAGATCAGGGACACTACGAGCAGTACTTC.

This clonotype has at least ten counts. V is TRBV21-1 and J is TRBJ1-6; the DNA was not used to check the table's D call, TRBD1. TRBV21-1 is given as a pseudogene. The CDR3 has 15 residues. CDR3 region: CASSSWDNHNSPLHF. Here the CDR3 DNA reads TGTGCCAGCAGCTCTTGGGACAATCATAATTCACCCCTCCACTTT.

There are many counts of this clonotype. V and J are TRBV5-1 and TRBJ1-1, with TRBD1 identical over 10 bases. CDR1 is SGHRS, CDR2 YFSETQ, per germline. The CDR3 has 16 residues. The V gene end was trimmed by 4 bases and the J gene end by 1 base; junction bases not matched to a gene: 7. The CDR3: CASSPGQGGRNTEAFF. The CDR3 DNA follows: TGCGCCAGCAGCCCCGGACAGGGGGGCAGGAACACTGAAGCTTTCTTT.

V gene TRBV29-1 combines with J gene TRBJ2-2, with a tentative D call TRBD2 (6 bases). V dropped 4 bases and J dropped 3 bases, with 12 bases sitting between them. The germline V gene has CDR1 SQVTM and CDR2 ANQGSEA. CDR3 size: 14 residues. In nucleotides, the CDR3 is TGCAGCGTTGTACTAGCAAGGCACACCGGGGAGCTGTTTTTT. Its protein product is CSVVLARHTGELFF.

The CDR3 here is CASSPRGTSGSWKETQYF. The DNA for the CDR3 is TGTGCCAGCAGTCCCCGGGGGACTAGCGGGAGCTGGAAAGAGACCCAGTACTTC. The chain has TRBV12-3 or TRBV12-4 and TRBJ2-5; 14 nucleotides match TRBD2. J gave up 3 bases and V 5 bases, and 11 bases lay outside the gene matches. The CDR3 has 18 residues.

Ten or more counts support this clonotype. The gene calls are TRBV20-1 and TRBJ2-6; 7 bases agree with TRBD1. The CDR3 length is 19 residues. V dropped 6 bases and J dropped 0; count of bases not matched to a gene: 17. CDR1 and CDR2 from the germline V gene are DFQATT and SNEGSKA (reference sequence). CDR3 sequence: CSAPTQDSGTASGANVLTF. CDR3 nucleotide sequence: TGCAGTGCCCCTACACAGGACTCCGGGACAGCCTCTGGGGCCAACGTCCTGACTTTC.

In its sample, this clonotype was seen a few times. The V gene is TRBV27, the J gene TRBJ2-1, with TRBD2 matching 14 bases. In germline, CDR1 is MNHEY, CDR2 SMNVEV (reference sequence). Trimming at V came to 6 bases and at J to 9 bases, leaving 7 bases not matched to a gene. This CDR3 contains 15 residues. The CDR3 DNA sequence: TGTGCCAGCAGCCGAGGGACTAGCGGGAGAAGTGAGCAGTTCTTC. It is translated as CASSRGTSGRSEQFF.

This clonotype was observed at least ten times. The DNA of the CDR3 is TGTGCCAGCGGAGTTAGGGTGCGGGACGAGCAGTACTTC. It translates to CASGVRVRDEQYF. This chain uses TRBV27 with TRBJ2-7; D is possibly TRBD2 (5 bases). The CDR3 length is 13 residues. V was trimmed by 8 bases and J by 5 bases, leaving 16 bases between them. Germline-derived CDR1 and CDR2 are MNHEY and SMNVEV (reference sequence).

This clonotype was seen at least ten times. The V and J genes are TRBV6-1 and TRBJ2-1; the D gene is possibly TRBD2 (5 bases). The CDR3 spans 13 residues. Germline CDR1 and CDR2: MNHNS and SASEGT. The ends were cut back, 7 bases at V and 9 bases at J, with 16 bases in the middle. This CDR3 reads CASTISLAPEQFF. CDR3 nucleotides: TGTGCCAGCACGATCAGCCTAGCACCTGAGCAGTTCTTC.

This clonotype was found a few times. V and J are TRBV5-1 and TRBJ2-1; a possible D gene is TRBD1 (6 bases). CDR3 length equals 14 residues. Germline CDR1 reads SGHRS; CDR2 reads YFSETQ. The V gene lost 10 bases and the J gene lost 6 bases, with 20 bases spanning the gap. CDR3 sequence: CASQQDRLGNEQFF. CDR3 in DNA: TGCGCCTCCCAGCAAGACAGGCTCGGCAATGAGCAGTTCTTC.

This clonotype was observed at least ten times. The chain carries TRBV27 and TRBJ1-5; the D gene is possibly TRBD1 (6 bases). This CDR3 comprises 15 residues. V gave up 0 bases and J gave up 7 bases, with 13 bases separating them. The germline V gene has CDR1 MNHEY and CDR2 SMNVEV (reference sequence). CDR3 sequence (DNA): TGTGCCAGCAGTTTATCGAACAGGGTGTACCAGCCCCAGCATTTT. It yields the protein CASSLSNRVYQPQHF.

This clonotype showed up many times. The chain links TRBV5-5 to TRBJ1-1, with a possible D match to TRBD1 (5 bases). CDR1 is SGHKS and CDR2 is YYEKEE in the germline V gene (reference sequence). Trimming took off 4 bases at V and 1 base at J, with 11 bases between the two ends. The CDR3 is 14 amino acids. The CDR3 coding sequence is TGTGCCAGCAGCATTCAGGGTCCGAACACTGAAGCTTTCTTT. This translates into CASSIQGPNTEAFF.